This TCR beta chain was recovered during a study of metastatic and nonmetastatic thyroid tumors. In its sample, this clone was seen many times. TCRdb used MiXCR to call clones anew from the PCR reads. Among over 65,000 clones listed, about an eighth were seen once. Each patient came to thyroid surgery without any prior treatment (of any kind). Germline assignment: CDR1 LNHDA and CDR2 SQIVND (reference sequence). Trimming took 7 bases from V and 0 from J, leaving 11 bases between them. The CDR3 is 14 amino acids. The sample comprised tumor tissue. This TCR was recovered from a female donor with papillary thyroid cancer or a benign thyroid nodule (not recorded which). Some clones in this sample may be carry-over from other donors' samples. This chain connects TRBV19 to TRBJ2-3; possible D gene TRBD2, 6 bases. CDR3 in DNA: TGTGCCAGTATCCCTAGCGAAAGCACAGATACGCAGTATTTT. Protein product: CASIPSESTDTQYF. The full variable domain, with the rest looked up from reference TRBV19 and TRBJ2-3, is DGGITQSPKYLFRKEGQNVTLSCEQNLNHDAMYWYRQDPGQGLRLIYYSQIVNDFQKGDIAEGYSVSREKKESFPLTVTSAQKNPTAFYLCASIPSESTDTQYFGPGTRLTVL.